This T cell receptor (beta chain) was sequenced during a study of CD8+ T cells in alopecia areata. Extracted RNA was reverse transcribed, and the resulting cDNA served as sequencing template. Libraries were prepared by immunoSEQ multiplex PCR; TCRdb keeps only in-frame clonotypes and omits some of them. The sample carries approximately 100,000 clones, 45% to 60% recorded once. Points on this clone: The antigen is unknown.

Overall study findings and caveats: Clarity of TCR sharing across patients fell short of that in mice, possibly HLA-related. Lesional scalp exceeded normal scalp in clonality, especially in alopecia totalis/universalis. When scalp samples are sequenced, resident alphabeta T cells of normal skin are also captured.

Germline V lookup: CDR1 SGDLS, CDR2 YYNGEE. The CDR3 loop spans 15 amino acids. J lost 5 bases, V lost 5 bases, and 7 bases had no gene match. PBMCs provided sorted CD4+ and CD8+ T cells. This TCR was recovered from a human donor in good health. Sequencing input: CD4+ T cells sorted from blood. The chain employs TRBV9 and TRBJ2-5; 12 bases fit TRBD2. The CDR3, as DNA: TGTGCCAGCAGTCTAGCGGGGGGGCCCCTGGAGACCCAGTACTTC. It is translated as CASSLAGGPLETQYF.